These 23 T cell receptor beta chains were sequenced from one sample in a study of blood T cell repertoires in COVID-19. Some clones are missing from TCRdb's copy, which holds only in-frame ones; the method was immunoSEQ multiplex PCR. The sample holds nearly 300,000 clones, approximately 88% seen once. The specimen was peripheral blood. The receptors were sampled from a woman in her thirties who had recovered from COVID-19.

As regards this clone: Given a far larger clone just one base away, this is likely a sequencing read error. The J gene is TRBJ2-5, the V gene TRBV2, with 11 bases lining up with TRBD2. CDR1 SNHLY and CDR2 FYNNEI come from the germline V gene. The CDR3 runs 15 residues. V was clipped by 2 bases and J by 2 bases; unmatched bases: 1. The CDR3 DNA follows: TGTGCCAGCAGTGAAATAGCGGGGGGGCAAGAGACCCAGTACTTC. Residues: CASSEIAGGQETQYF. The entire variable domain, with the rest obtained from reference TRBV2 and TRBJ2-5, is as follows: EPEVTQTPSHQVTQMGQEVILRCVPISNHLYFYWYRQILGQKVEFLVSFYNNEISEKSEIFDDQFSVERPDGSNFTLKIRSTKLEDSAMYFCASSEIAGGQETQYFGPGTRLLVL.

This rearrangement joins TRBV27 to TRBJ1-4; D not resolved. V lost 0 bases and J 7 bases, leaving 15 bases between the germline ends. Germline V gene lookup returns CDR1 MNHEY and CDR2 SMNVEV (reference sequence). This CDR3 contains 16 residues. As DNA, the CDR3 is TGTGCCAGCAGTTTATCTCAGTACGCCCGGGGTGAAAAACTGTTTTTT. Protein product: CASSLSQYARGEKLFF.

CDR3 sequence (DNA): TGTGCCAGCAGCGTGACAGGGGTTGGGAGCACAGATACGCAGTATTTT. Amino acid sequence: CASSVTGVGSTDTQYF. The chain links TRBV28 to TRBJ2-3; 8 bases align to TRBD1. The CDR3 covers 16 residues. Germline lookup yields CDR1 MDHEN and CDR2 SYDVKM. V lost 6 bases to trimming and J lost 0 bases; unmatched junction nucleotides: 8.

This chain connects TRBV19 to TRBJ1-1; the match to TRBD1 covers 7 bases. V lost 5 bases to trimming and J lost 3 bases; unmatched junction nucleotides: 6. Per the germline V gene, CDR1 is LNHDA and CDR2 is SQIVND (reference sequence). This CDR3 region has 14 residues. The CDR3 DNA follows: TGTGCCAGTAGTGCCAGGGGGACGGACACTGAAGCTTTCTTT. This codes for CASSARGTDTEAFF.

V is TRBV6-1 and J is TRBJ2-1, with D possibly matching TRBD2 (6 bases). The CDR3 sequence is 16 residues long. CDR1 and CDR2 from the germline V gene are MNHNS and SASEGT. V was cut by 1 base and J by 0 bases, with 10 bases left in between. Here the CDR3 DNA reads TGTGCCAGCAGTGAAGTCCGGGGGAGCTCCTACAATGAGCAGTTCTTC. Translated: CASSEVRGSSYNEQFF.

The genes are TRBV10-2 and TRBJ2-7; 9 positions agree with TRBD1. The CDR3 extends over 12 amino acids. Germline V CDR1 and CDR2: WSHSY, SAAADI. The J segment lost 5 bases and the V segment lost 7 bases, leaving 3 bases of the junction unmatched. CDR3 sequence: CASTGTGNEQYF. CDR3 DNA: TGCGCCAGCACCGGGACAGGGAACGAGCAGTACTTC.

As for this clone: An end of the junction does not agree with germline; a read error may underlie this. The V gene is TRBV6-5, the J gene TRBJ2-1; 7 positions match TRBD2. CDR3 length equals 15 residues. The germline gives CDR1 MNHEY, CDR2 SVGAGI. CDR3 DNA: TGTGCCAGCAGTTTAGGACTAGTCTCCAACAATGAGCAGTTCTTC. Its translation: CASSLGLVSNNEQFF.

The chain carries TRBV11-2 and TRBJ1-1; no firm D call. Trimming stripped 1 base from V and 0 bases from J, with 9 bases between. The CDR3 has 15 residues. Germline V CDR1 and CDR2: SGHAT, FQNNGV. The CDR3 protein is CASSLAPSMNTEAFF. For the CDR3, the DNA is TGTGCCAGCAGCTTAGCCCCGAGTATGAACACTGAAGCTTTCTTT.

Only a few counts were recorded for this clone. The chain couples TRBV6-2 or TRBV6-3 to TRBJ2-2; 9 bases map to TRBD2. This CDR3 region has 16 residues. With V trimmed by 1 base and J by 6 bases, 6 bases remained unmatched. Germline V gene sequence: CDR1 MNHEY, CDR2 SVGEGT. For the CDR3, the DNA is TGTGCCAGCAGTTACTACCAGCGGGGGGCGGCCGGGGAGCTGTTTTTT. This sequence encodes CASSYYQRGAAGELFF.

The CDR3 loop is CASSPPPGLAGYNEQFF. In nucleotides, the CDR3 is TGTGCCAGCAGTCCCCCCCCGGGACTAGCGGGGTACAATGAGCAGTTCTTC. The chain is built from TRBV28 and TRBJ2-1, with TRBD2 matching over 13 bases. The length of the CDR3 is 17 residues. CDR1 and CDR2 (germline): MDHEN, SYDVKM. J was trimmed by 4 bases and V by 5 bases; bases with no gene match: 8.

The chain combines TRBV19 with TRBJ2-1; 9 bases line up with TRBD1. From germline, CDR1 is LNHDA and CDR2 SQIVND (reference sequence). V shed 4 bases, J shed 7 bases, and the junction held 8 bases outside the gene matches. The CDR3 loop spans 15 amino acids. In nucleotides, the CDR3 is TGTGCCAGTAGTAGATCGGGACAGGGATCTAATGAGCAGTTCTTC. This gives the protein CASSRSGQGSNEQFF.

V usage is TRBV19 and J usage is TRBJ1-2, with 8 bases lining up with TRBD1. Unmatched junction bases numbered 2, after V lost 7 bases and J lost 4 bases. There are 12 residues in the CDR3. Per the germline V gene, CDR1 is LNHDA and CDR2 is SQIVND (reference sequence). CDR3 sequence reads: CASNDRGYGYTF. The DNA for the CDR3 is TGTGCCAGTAATGACAGGGGCTATGGCTACACCTTC. Full variable domain (outside the CDR3, taken from reference TRBV19 and TRBJ1-2): DGGITQSPKYLFRKEGQNVTLSCEQNLNHDAMYWYRQDPGQGLRLIYYSQIVNDFQKGDIAEGYSVSREKKESFPLTVTSAQKNPTAFYLCASNDRGYGYTFGSGTRLTVV.

The sample holds one count of this clone. The rearrangement uses TRBV5-1 and TRBJ1-3; 8 nucleotides line up with TRBD1. The CDR3 is 16 amino acids. V was clipped by 3 bases and J by 4 bases; unmatched bases: 9. The germline V gene encodes CDR1 SGHRS and CDR2 YFSETQ. Here the CDR3 reads CASSWTGTGTGNTIYF. The CDR3 DNA follows: TGCGCCAGCAGCTGGACCGGGACAGGCACGGGAAACACCATATATTTT.

CDR3 residues: CASSFLGTEYGYTF. As DNA, the CDR3 is TGTGCCAGCAGCTTTCTCGGGACAGAGTATGGCTACACCTTC. The J gene is TRBJ1-2, the V gene TRBV6-5; TRBD1 agrees at 7 bases. Germline V gives CDR1 MNHEY, CDR2 SVGAGI. The V gene end was trimmed by 6 bases and the J gene end by 5 bases; junction bases not matched to a gene: 9. The CDR3 covers 14 residues.

The chain combines TRBV7-8 with TRBJ1-4, with a weak D call TRBD1 (6 bases). Germline loops: CDR1 SGHVS, CDR2 FQNEAQ. The CDR3 has 15 residues. Trimming left V 1 base short and J 3 bases short, with 9 bases between. The CDR3: CASSLDRVPNEKLFF. CDR3 DNA sequence: TGTGCCAGCAGCTTAGACAGGGTACCTAATGAAAAACTGTTTTTT.

This chain connects TRBV7-3 to TRBJ2-6; 7 positions match TRBD2. Germline values: CDR1 SGHTA, CDR2 FQGTGA. The CDR3 is 17 amino acids. Losses at the gene ends were 5 bases for V and 2 bases for J; bases not matched to a gene: 9. The CDR3 protein is CASSHRGDQAGANVLTF. DNA of the CDR3: TGTGCCAGCAGCCATCGGGGGGATCAGGCTGGGGCCAACGTCCTGACTTTC.

V gene TRBV5-6 combines with J gene TRBJ1-3, with D perhaps TRBD1 (5 bases). V was cut by 2 bases and J by 2 bases, with 11 bases left in between. This CDR3 spans 15 amino acids. Germline V gives CDR1 SGHDT, CDR2 YYEEEE. CDR3 DNA: TGTGCCAGCAGCTTACTTAGACAGACTGGAAACACCATATATTTT. It is translated as CASSLLRQTGNTIYF.

The genes are TRBV12-5 and TRBJ2-1, with a tentative D call TRBD1 (6 bases). The CDR3 covers 14 residues. Germline V CDR1 and CDR2: LGHNT, FRNRAP. Trimming removed 5 bases at V and 3 bases at J, with 11 bases between. CDR3 protein: CASGTGTLYNEQFF. CDR3 bases: TGTGCTAGTGGTACAGGGACGCTCTACAATGAGCAGTTCTTC. Using reference TRBV12-5 and TRBJ2-1 for the parts outside the CDR3, the full variable domain is DARVTQTPRHKVTEMGQEVTMRCQPILGHNTVFWYRQTMMQGLELLAYFRNRAPLDDSGMPKDRFSAEMPDATLATLKIQPSEPRDSAVYFCASGTGTLYNEQFFGPGTRLTVL.

This chain uses TRBV25-1 with TRBJ2-7; TRBD1 agrees at 9 bases. The trim removed 2 bases at V and 5 bases at J, leaving 4 bases unmatched. CDR1 and CDR2 (germline): MGHDK, SYGVNS. The CDR3 is 14 residues long. The CDR3, as DNA: TGTGCCAGCAGTGAAGGACAGGGGATCCACGAGCAGTACTTC. The encoded protein is CASSEGQGIHEQYF.

This chain joins TRBV28 and TRBJ1-1, with a tentative D call TRBD1 (6 bases). Germline V lookup: CDR1 MDHEN, CDR2 SYDVKM. V was trimmed by 5 bases and J by 5 bases, leaving 15 bases between them. The CDR3 covers 14 residues. The CDR3 region is CASSGGQEVTEAFF. The DNA of the CDR3 is TGTGCCAGCAGTGGGGGACAAGAGGTAACTGAAGCTTTCTTT.

The genes are TRBV19 and TRBJ1-2; no firm D call. CDR1 is LNHDA, CDR2 SQIVND, per germline (reference sequence). Trimming took off 4 bases at V and 8 bases at J, with 26 bases between the two ends. There are 17 residues in the CDR3. The CDR3: CASSSLAARISLRGYTF. The DNA for the CDR3 is TGTGCCAGTAGTAGTTTGGCGGCACGCATATCTTTAAGGGGCTACACCTTC.

This clone was recorded a few times. This rearrangement joins TRBV6-2 or TRBV6-3 to TRBJ1-2; TRBD1 matches 9 bases. Losses at the gene ends were 5 bases for V and 6 bases for J; bases not matched to a gene: 4. Germline CDR1 is MNHEY and CDR2 is SVGEGT. CDR3 length equals 13 residues. CDR3 region: CASSKTGGDGYTF. DNA for the CDR3: TGTGCCAGCAGTAAGACAGGGGGTGATGGCTACACCTTC.

This rearrangement joins TRBV5-1 to TRBJ1-4; possibly TRBD1 for D (5 bases). With 2 bases removed from V and 7 bases from J, the gap between germline ends came to 9 bases. The CDR3 spans 13 residues. Per the germline V gene, CDR1 is SGHRS and CDR2 is YFSETQ. The CDR3 bases are TGCGCCAGCAGCTTCGGAGGGGTTGAAAAACTGTTTTTT. This sequence encodes CASSFGGVEKLFF.